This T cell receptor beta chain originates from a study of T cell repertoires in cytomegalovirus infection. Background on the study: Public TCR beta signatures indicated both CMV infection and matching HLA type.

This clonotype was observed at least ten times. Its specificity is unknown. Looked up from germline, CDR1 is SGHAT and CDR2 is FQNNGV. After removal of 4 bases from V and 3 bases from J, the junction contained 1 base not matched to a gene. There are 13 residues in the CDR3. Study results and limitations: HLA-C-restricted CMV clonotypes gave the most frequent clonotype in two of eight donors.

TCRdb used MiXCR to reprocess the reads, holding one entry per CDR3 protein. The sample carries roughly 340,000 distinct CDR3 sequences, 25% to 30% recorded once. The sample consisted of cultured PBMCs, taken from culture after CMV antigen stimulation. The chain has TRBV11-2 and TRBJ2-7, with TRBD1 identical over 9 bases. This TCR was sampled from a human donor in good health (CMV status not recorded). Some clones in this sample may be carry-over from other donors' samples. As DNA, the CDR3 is TGTGCCAGCAGCTCGGACAGGGGCTACGAGCAGTACTTC. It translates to CASSSDRGYEQYF.